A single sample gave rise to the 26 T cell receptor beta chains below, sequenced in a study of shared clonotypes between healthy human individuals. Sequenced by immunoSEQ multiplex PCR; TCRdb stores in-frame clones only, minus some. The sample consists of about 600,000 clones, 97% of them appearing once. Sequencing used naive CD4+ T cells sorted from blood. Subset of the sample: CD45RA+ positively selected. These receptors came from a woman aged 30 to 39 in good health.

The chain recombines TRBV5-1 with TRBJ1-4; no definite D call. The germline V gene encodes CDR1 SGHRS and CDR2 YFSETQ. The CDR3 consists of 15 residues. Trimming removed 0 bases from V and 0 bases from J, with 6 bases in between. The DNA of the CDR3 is TGCGCCAGCAGCTTGGGTTCAGCAACTAATGAAAAACTGTTTTTT. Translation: CASSLGSATNEKLFF.

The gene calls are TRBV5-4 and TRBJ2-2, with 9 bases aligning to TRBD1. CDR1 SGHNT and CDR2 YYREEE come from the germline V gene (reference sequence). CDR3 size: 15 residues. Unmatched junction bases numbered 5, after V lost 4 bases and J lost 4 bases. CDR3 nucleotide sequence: TGTGCCAGCAGCCCGGGGACAGGGTTCACCGGGGAGCTGTTTTTT. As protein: CASSPGTGFTGELFF.

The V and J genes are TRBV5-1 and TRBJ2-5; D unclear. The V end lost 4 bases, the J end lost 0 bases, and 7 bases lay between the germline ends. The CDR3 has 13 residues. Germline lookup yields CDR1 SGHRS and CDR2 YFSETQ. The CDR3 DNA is TGCGCCAGCAGCGCCGCTAACCAAGAGACCCAGTACTTC. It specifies CASSAANQETQYF. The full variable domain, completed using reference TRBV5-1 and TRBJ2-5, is KAGVTQTPRYLIKTRGQQVTLSCSPISGHRSVSWYQQTPGQGLQFLFEYFSETQRNKGNFPGRFSGRQFSNSRSEMNVSTLELGDSALYLCASSAANQETQYFGPGTRLLVL.

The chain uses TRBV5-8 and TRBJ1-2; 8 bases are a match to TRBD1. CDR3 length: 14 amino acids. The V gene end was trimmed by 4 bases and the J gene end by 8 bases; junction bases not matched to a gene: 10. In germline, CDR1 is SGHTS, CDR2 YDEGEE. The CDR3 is CASSPTGVQVGYTF. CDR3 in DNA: TGTGCCAGCAGCCCGACAGGGGTCCAAGTCGGCTACACCTTC.

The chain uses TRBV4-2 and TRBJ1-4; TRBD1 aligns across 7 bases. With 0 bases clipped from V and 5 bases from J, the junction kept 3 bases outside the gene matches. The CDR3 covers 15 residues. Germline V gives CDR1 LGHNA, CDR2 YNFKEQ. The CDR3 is CASSQEWTGNEKLFF. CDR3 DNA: TGTGCCAGCAGCCAAGAATGGACAGGAAATGAAAAACTGTTTTTT.

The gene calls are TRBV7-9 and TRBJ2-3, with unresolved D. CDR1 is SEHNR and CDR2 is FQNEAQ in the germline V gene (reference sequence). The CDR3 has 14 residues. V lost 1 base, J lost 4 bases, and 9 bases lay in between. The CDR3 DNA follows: TGTGCCAGCAGCTTAGTGGGTTCGGCAGATACGCAGTATTTT. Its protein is CASSLVGSADTQYF.

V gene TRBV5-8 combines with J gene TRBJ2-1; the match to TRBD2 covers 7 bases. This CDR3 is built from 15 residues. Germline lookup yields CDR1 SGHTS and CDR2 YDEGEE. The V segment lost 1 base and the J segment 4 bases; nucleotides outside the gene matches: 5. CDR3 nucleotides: TGTGCCAGCAGCTTGACAGCCGGGGGGTACAATGAGCAGTTCTTC. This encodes CASSLTAGGYNEQFF. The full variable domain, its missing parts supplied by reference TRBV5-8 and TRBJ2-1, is EAGVTQSPTHLIKTRGQQATLRCSPISGHTSVYWYQQALGLGLQFLLWYDEGEERNRGNFPPRFSGRQFPNYSSELNVNALELEDSALYLCASSLTAGGYNEQFFGPGTRLTVL.

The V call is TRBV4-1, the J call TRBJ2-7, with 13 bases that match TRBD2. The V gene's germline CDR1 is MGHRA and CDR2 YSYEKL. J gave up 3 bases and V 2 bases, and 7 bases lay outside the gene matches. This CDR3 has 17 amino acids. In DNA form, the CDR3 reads TGCGCCAGCAGCCAACTACTAGCGGGAGGGCCGTTCTACGAGCAGTACTTC. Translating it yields CASSQLLAGGPFYEQYF.

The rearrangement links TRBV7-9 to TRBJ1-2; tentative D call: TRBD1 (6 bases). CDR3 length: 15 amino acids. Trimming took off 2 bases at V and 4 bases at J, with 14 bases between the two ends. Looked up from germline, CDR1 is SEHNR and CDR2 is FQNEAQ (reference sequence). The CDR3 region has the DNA TGTGCCAGCAGCTTACGGGACACCTCTATCTATGGCTACACCTTC. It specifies CASSLRDTSIYGYTF.

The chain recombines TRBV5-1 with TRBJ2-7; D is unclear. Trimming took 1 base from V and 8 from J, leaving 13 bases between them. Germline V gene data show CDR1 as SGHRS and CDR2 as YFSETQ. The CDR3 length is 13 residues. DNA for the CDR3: TGCGCCAGCAGCTTGCCTAGGCAAAACCAGCAGTACTTC. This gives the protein CASSLPRQNQQYF.

The CDR3: CASRNGWGSYEQYF. For the CDR3, the DNA is TGTGCCAGCAGGAATGGGTGGGGCTCCTACGAGCAGTACTTC. The chain employs TRBV5-5 and TRBJ2-7; D call uncertain. The CDR3 has 14 residues. Germline V gives CDR1 SGHKS, CDR2 YYEKEE (reference sequence). The V and J ends lost 5 bases and 0 bases respectively, with 12 bases between them.

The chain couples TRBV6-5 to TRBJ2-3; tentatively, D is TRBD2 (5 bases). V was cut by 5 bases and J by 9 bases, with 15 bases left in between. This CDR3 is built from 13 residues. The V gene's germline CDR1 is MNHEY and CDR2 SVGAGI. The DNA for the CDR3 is TGTGCCAGCAGTAGCTCCGGGGAAGGCACGCAGTATTTT. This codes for CASSSSGEGTQYF.

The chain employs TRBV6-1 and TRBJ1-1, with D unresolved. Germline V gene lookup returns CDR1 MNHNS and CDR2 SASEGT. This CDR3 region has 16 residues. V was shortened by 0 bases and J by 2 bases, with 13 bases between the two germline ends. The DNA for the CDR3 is TGTGCCAGCAGTGAAGCGCCCCGATACAGTAACACTGAAGCTTTCTTT. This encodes CASSEAPRYSNTEAFF.

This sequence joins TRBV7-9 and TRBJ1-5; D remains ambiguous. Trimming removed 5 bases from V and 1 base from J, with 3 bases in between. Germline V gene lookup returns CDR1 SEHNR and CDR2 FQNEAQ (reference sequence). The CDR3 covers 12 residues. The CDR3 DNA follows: TGTGCCAGCAGCCACAGCAATCAGCCCCAGCATTTT. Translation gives CASSHSNQPQHF. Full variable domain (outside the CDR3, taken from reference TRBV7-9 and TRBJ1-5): DTGVSQNPRHKITKRGQNVTFRCDPISEHNRLYWYRQTLGQGPEFLTYFQNEAQLEKSRLLSDRFSAERPKGSFSTLEIQRTEQGDSAMYLCASSHSNQPQHFGDGTRLSIL.

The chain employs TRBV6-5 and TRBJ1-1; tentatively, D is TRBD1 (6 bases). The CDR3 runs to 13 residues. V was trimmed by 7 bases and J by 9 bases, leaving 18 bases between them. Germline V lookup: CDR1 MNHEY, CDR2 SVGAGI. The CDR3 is CASTATGRRQAFF. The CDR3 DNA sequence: TGTGCCAGCACCGCTACAGGGAGGCGTCAAGCTTTCTTT.

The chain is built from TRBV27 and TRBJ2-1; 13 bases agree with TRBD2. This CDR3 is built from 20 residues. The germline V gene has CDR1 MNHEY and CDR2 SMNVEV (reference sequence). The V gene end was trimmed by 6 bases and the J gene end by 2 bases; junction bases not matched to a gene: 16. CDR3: CASRRAGLAGFEGTYNEQFF. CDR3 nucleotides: TGTGCCAGCAGACGTGCGGGACTAGCGGGATTCGAGGGCACCTACAATGAGCAGTTCTTC.

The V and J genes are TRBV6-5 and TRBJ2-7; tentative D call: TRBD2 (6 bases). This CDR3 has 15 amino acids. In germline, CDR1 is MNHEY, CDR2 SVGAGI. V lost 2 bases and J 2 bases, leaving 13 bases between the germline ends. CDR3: CASSYGGVPPYEQYF. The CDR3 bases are TGTGCCAGCAGTTACGGAGGGGTCCCCCCCTACGAGCAGTACTTC.

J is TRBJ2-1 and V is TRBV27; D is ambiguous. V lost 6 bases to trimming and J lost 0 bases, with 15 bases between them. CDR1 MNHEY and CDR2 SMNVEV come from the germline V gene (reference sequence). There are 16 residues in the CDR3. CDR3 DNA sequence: TGTGCCAGCAGCCCTCGAGACGGTGGCTCCTACAATGAGCAGTTCTTC. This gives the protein CASSPRDGGSYNEQFF.

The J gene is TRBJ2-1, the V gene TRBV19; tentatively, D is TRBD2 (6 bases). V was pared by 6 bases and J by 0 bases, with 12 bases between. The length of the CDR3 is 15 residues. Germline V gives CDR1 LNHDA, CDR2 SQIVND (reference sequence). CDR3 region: CASRQAGISYNEQFF. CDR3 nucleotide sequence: TGTGCCAGTAGACAGGCGGGAATCTCCTACAATGAGCAGTTCTTC.

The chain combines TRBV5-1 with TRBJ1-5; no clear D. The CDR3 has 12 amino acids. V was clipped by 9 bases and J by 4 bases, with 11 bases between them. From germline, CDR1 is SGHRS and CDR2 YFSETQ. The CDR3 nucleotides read TGCGCCACCGTCAGGCTTAATCAGCCCCAGCATTTT. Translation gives CATVRLNQPQHF.

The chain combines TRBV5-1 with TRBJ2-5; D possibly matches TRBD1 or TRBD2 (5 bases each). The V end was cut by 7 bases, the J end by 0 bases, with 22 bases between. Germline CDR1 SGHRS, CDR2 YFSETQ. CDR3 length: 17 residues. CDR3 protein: CASHVKHRGTYQETQYF. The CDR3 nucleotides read TGCGCCAGCCACGTCAAACACAGAGGGACCTACCAAGAGACCCAGTACTTC.

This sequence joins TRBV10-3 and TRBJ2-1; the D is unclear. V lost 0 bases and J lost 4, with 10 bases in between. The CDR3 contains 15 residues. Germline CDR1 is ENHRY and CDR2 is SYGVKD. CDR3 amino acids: CAISESAQDYNEQFF. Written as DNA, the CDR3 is TGTGCCATCAGTGAGTCGGCTCAGGATTACAATGAGCAGTTCTTC.

This CDR3 reads CASQNLAGADEQYF. CDR3 nucleotide sequence: TGTGCCAGCCAAAATCTAGCGGGAGCTGACGAGCAGTACTTC. The V and J genes are TRBV27 and TRBJ2-7; 10 bases match TRBD2. Germline CDR1 and CDR2: MNHEY and SMNVEV (reference sequence). The CDR3 totals 14 residues. With 8 bases clipped from V and 5 bases from J, the junction kept 9 bases outside the gene matches.

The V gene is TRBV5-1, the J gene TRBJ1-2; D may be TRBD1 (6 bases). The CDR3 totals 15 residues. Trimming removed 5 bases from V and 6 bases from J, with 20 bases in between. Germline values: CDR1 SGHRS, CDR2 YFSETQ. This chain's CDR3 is CASRALGHALDGYTF. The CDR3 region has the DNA TGCGCCAGCAGGGCCTTGGGACACGCTCTTGATGGCTACACCTTC. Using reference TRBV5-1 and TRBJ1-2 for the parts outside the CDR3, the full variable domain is KAGVTQTPRYLIKTRGQQVTLSCSPISGHRSVSWYQQTPGQGLQFLFEYFSETQRNKGNFPGRFSGRQFSNSRSEMNVSTLELGDSALYLCASRALGHALDGYTFGSGTRLTVV.

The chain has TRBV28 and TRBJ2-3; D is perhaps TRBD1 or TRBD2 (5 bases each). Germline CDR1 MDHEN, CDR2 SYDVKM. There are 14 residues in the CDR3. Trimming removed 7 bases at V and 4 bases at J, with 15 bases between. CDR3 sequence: CASTLGVGADTQYF. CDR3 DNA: TGTGCCAGCACGCTGGGGGTGGGGGCAGATACGCAGTATTTT.

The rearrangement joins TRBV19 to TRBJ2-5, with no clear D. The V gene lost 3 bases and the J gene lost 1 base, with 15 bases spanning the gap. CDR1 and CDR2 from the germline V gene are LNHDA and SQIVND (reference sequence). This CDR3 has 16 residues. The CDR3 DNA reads TGTGCCAGTAGTATTGTCGGACCACTCACCCAAGAGACCCAGTACTTC. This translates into CASSIVGPLTQETQYF. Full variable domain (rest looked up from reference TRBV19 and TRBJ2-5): DGGITQSPKYLFRKEGQNVTLSCEQNLNHDAMYWYRQDPGQGLRLIYYSQIVNDFQKGDIAEGYSVSREKKESFPLTVTSAQKNPTAFYLCASSIVGPLTQETQYFGPGTRLLVL.